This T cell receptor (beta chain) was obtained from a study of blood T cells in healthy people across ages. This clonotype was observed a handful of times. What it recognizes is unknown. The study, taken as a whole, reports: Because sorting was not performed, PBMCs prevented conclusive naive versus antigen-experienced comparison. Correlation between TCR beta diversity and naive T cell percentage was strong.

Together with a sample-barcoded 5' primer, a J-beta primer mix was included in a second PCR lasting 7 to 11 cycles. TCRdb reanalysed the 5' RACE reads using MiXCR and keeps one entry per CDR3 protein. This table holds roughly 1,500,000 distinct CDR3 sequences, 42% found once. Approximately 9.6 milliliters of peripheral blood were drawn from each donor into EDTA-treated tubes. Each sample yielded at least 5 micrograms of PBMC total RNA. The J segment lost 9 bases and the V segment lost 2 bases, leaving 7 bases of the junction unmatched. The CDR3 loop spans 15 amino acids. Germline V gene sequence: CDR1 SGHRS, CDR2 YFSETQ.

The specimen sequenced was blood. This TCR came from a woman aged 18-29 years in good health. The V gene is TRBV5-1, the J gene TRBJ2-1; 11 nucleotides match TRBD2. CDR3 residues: CASSFTSGSQGEQFF. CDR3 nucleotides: TGCGCCAGCAGCTTCACTAGCGGGAGTCAGGGTGAGCAGTTCTTC.